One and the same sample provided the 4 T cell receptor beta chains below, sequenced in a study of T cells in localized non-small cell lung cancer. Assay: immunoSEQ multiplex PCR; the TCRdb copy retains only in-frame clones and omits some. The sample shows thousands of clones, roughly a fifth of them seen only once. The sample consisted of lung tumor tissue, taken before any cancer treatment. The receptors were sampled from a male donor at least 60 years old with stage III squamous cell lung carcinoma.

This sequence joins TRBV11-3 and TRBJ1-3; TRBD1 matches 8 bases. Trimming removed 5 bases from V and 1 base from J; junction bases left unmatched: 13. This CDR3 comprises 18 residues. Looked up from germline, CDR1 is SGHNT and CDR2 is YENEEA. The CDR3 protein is CASSPRQGRGKSGNTIYF. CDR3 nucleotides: TGTGCCAGCAGCCCTCGACAGGGGAGGGGTAAATCTGGAAACACCATATATTTT.

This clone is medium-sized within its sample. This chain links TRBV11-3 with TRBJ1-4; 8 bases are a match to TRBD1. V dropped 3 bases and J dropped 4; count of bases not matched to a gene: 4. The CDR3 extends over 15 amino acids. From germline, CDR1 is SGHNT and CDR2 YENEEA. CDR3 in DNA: TGTGCCAGCAGCTTTAGAGGACAGGGTAATGAAAAACTGTTTTTT. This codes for CASSFRGQGNEKLFF.

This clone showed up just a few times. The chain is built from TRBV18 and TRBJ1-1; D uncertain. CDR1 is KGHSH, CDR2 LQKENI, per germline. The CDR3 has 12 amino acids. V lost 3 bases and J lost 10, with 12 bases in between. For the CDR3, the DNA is TGTGCCAGCTCACCCGAAACAGAGGGAGCTTTCTTT. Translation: CASSPETEGAFF.

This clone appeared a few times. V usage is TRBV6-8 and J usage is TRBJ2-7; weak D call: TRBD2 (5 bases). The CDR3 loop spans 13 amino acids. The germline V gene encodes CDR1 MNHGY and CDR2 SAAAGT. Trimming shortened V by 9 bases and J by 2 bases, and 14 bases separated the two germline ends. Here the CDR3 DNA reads TGTGCCAGTGGAGATCCGGGAACCTACGAGCAGTACGTC. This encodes CASGDPGTYEQYV.